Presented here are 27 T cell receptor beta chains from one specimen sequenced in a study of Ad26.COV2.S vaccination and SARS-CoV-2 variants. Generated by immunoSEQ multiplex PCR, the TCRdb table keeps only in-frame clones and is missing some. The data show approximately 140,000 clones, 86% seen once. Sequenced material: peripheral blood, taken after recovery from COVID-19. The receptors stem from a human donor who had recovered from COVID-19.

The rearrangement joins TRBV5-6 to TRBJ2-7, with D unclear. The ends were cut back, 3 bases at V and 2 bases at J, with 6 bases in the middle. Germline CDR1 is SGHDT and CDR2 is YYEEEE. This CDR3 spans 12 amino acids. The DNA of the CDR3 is TGTGCCAGCAGCTCCATGACCTACGAGCAGTACTTC. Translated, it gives CASSSMTYEQYF.

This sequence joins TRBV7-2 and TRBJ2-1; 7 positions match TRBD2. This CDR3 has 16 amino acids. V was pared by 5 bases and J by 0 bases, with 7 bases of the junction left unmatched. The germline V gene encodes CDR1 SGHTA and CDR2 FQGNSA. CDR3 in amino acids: CASSTGWGGSYNEQFF. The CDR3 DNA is TGTGCCAGCAGCACGGGATGGGGGGGCTCCTACAATGAGCAGTTCTTC.

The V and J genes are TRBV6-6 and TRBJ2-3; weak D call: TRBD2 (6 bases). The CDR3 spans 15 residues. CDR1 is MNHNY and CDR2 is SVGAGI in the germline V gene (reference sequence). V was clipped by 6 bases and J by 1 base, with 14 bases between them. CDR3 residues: CASREGLVGTDTQYF. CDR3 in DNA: TGTGCCAGCAGGGAGGGGTTAGTGGGCACAGATACGCAGTATTTT.

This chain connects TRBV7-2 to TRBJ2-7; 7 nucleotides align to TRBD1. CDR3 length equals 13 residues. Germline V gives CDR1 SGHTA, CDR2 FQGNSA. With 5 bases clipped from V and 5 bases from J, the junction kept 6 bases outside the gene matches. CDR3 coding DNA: TGTGCCAGCAGCGGGACAGTTTCTAACGAGCAGTACTTC. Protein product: CASSGTVSNEQYF.

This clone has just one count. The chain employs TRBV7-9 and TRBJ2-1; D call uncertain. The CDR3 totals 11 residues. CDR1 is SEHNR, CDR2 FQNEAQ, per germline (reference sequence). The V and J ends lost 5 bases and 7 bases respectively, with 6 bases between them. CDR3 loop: CASSQENEQFF. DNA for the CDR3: TGTGCCAGCAGCCAGGAAAATGAGCAGTTCTTC.

CDR3 nucleotide sequence: TGTGCCAGCAGCCATAGCGGGGGGACCACAGATACGCAGTATTTT. This codes for CASSHSGGTTDTQYF. The V call is TRBV3-1 (or the pseudogene TRBV3-2), the J call TRBJ2-3, with TRBD2 matching over 10 bases. Germline-derived CDR1 and CDR2 are LGHDT and YNNKEL (reference sequence). This CDR3 spans 15 amino acids. V trimming: 3 bases; J trimming: 2 bases; junction bases outside the gene matches: 2.

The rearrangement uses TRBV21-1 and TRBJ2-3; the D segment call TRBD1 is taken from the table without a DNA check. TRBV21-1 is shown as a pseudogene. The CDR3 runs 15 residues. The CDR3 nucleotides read TGTGCCAGCAGCAAAGAGGGGGTAGGCACAGATACGCAGTATTTT. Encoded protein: CASSKEGVGTDTQYF.

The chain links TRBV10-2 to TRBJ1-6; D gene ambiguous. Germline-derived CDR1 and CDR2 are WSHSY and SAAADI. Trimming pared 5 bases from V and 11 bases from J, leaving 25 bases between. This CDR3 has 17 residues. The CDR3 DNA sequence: TGCGCCAGCAGTTCGGTAGGCCTGGGATCCTCTGGGGCACCCCTCCACTTT. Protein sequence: CASSSVGLGSSGAPLHF.

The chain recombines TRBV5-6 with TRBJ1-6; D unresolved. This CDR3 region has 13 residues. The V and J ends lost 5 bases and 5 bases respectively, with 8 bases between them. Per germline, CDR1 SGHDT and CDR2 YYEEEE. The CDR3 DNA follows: TGTGCCAGCAGGGGCGGGAATAATTCACCCCTCCACTTT. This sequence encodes CASRGGNNSPLHF.

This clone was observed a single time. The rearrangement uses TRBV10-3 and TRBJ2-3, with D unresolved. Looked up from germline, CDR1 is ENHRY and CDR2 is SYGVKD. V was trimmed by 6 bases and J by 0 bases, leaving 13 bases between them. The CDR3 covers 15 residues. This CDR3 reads CAISPTSASTDTQYF. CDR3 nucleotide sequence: TGTGCCATCAGCCCGACAAGTGCTAGCACAGATACGCAGTATTTT.

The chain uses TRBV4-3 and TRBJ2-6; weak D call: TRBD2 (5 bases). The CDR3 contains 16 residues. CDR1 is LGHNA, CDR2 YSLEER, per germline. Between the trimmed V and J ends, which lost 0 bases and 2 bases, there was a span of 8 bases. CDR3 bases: TGCGCCAGCAGCCAAGATACGGGGACTGGGGCCAACGTCCTGACTTTC. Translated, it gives CASSQDTGTGANVLTF.

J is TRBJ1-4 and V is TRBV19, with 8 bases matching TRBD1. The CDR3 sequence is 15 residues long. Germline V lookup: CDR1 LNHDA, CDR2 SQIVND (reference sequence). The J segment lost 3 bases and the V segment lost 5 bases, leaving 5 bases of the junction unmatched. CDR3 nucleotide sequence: TGTGCCAGTAGTGGTACAGGGGGGTCTAATGAAAAACTGTTTTTT. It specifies CASSGTGGSNEKLFF.

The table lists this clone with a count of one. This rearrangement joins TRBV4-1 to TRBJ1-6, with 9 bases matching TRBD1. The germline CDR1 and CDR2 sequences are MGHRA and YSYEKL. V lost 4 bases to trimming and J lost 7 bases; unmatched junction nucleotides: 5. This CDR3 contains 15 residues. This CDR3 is CASSRGQGPNSPLHF. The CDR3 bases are TGCGCCAGCAGCCGAGGACAGGGGCCAAATTCACCCCTCCACTTT.

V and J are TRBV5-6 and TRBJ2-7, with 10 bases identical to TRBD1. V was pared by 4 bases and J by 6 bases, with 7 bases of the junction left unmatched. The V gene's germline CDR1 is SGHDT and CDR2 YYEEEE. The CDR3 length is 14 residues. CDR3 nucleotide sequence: TGTGCCAGCAGCGGCACCGGGACAGGGGTCGAGCAGTACTTC. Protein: CASSGTGTGVEQYF.

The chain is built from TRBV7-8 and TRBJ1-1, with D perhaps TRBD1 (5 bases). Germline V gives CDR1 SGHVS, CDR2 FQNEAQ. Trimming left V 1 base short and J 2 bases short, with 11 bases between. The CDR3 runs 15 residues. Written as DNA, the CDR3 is TGTGCCAGCAGCTTAGTTGGAGGGGTAAACACTGAAGCTTTCTTT. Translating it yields CASSLVGGVNTEAFF.

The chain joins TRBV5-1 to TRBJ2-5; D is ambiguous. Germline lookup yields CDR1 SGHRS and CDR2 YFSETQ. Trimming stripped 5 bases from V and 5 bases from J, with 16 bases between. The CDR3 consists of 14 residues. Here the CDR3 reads CASSSVWVRETQYF. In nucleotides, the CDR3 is TGCGCCAGCAGTTCCGTATGGGTGCGGGAGACCCAGTACTTC.

The chain's CDR3 is CASSLDREQETQYF. The CDR3 coding sequence is TGTGCCAGCAGTCTGGACAGGGAACAAGAGACCCAGTACTTC. The chain links TRBV27 to TRBJ2-5; 8 bases are a match to TRBD1. From germline, CDR1 is MNHEY and CDR2 SMNVEV (reference sequence). The CDR3 is made up of 14 amino acids. J lost 2 bases, V lost 5 bases, and 4 bases had no gene match.

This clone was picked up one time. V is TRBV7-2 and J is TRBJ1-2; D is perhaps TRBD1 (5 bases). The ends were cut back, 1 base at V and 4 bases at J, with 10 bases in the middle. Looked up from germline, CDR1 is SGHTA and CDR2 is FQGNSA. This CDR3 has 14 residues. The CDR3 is CASSLGGAGYGYTF. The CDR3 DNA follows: TGTGCCAGCAGCTTAGGGGGCGCAGGCTATGGCTACACCTTC.

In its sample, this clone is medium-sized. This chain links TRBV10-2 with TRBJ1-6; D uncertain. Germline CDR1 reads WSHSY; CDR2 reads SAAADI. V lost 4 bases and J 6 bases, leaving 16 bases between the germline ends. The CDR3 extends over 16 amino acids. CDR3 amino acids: CASSVAIAGLNSPLHF. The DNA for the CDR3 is TGCGCCAGCAGTGTGGCCATCGCGGGCCTTAATTCACCCCTCCACTTT.

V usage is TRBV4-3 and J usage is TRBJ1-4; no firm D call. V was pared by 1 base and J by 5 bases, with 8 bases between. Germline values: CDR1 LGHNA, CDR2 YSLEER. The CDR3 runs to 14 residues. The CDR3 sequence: CASSQGSGNEKLFF. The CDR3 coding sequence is TGCGCCAGCAGCCAAGGTTCCGGGAATGAAAAACTGTTTTTT.

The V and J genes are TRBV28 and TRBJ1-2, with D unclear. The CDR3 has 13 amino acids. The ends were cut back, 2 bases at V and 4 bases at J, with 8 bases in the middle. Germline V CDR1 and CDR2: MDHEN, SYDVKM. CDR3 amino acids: CASSLSPPYGYTF. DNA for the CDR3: TGTGCCAGCAGTTTAAGCCCCCCCTATGGCTACACCTTC.

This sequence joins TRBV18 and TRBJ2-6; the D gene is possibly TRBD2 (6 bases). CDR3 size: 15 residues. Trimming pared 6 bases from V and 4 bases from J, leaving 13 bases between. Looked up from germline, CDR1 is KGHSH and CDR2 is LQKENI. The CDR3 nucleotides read TGTGCCAGCTCTCCGGGGGACCCCGGGGCCAACGTCCTGACTTTC. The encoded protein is CASSPGDPGANVLTF.

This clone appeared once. CDR3 amino acids: CASSPGVGGRETQYF. Written as DNA, the CDR3 is TGTGCCAGCAGCCCAGGGGTCGGGGGGCGAGAGACCCAGTACTTC. The J gene is TRBJ2-5, the V gene TRBV9; a possible D gene is TRBD2 (7 bases). Germline CDR1 reads SGDLS; CDR2 reads YYNGEE. The CDR3 extends over 15 amino acids. Trimming removed 4 bases at V and 4 bases at J, with 17 bases between.

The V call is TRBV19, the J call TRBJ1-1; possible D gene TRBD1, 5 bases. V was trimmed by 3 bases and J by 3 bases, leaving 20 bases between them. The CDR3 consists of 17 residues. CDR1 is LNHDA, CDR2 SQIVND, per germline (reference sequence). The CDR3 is CASSIRSGGLGDTEAFF. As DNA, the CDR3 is TGTGCCAGTAGTATTAGGTCGGGGGGGTTAGGTGACACTGAAGCTTTCTTT.

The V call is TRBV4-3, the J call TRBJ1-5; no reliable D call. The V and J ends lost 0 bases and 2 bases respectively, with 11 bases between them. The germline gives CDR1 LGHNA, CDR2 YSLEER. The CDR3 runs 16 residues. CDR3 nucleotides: TGCGCCAGCAGCCAAGATCTTAGGGTGGGCAATCAGCCCCAGCATTTT. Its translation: CASSQDLRVGNQPQHF.

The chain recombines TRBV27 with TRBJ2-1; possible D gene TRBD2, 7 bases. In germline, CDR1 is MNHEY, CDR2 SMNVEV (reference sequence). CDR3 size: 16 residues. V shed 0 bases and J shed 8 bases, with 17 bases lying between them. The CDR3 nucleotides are TGTGCCAGCAGTTTATCTCGAGGGGGGGCACGGCATGAGCAGTTCTTC. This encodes CASSLSRGGARHEQFF.

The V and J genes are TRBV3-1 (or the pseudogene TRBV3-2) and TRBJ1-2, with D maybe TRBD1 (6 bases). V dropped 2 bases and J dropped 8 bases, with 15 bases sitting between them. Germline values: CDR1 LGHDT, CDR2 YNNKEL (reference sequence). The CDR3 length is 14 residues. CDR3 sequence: CASSQRITQGGYTF. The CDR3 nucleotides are TGTGCCAGCAGCCAACGAATAACCCAGGGGGGCTACACCTTC.